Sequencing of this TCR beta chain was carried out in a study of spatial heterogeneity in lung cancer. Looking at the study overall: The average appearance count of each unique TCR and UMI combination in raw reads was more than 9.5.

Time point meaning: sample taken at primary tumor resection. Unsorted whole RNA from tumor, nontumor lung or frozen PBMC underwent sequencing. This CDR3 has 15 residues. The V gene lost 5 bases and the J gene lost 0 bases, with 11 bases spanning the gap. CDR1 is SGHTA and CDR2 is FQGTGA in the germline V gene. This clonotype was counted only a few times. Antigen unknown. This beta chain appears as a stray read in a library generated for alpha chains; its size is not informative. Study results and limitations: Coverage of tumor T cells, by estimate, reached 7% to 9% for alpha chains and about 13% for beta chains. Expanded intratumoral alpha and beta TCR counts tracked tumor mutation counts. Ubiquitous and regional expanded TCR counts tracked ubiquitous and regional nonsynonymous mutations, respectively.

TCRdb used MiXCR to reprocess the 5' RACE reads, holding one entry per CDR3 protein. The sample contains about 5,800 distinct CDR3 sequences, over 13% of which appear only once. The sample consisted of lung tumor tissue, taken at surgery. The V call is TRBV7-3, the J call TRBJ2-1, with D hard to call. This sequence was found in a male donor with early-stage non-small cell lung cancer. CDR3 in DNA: TGTGCCAGCAGCCCCCGGGCCTTCTCCTACAATGAGCAGTTCTTC. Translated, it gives CASSPRAFSYNEQFF.